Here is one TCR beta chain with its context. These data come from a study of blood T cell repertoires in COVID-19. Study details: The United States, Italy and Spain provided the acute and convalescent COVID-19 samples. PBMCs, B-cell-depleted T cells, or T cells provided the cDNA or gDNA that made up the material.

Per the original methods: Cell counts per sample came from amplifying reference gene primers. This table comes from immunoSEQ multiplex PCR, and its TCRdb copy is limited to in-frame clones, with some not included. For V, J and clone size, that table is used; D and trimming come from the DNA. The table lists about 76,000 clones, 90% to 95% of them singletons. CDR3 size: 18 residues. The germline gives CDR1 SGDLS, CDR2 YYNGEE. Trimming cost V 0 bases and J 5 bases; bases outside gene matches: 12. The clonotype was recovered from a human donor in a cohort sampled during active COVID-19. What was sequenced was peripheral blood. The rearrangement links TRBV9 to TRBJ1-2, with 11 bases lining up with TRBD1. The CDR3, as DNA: TGTGCCAGCAGCGTAGGATTCCCCCAGGACAGGGGGCAATATGGCTACACCTTC. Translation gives CASSVGFPQDRGQYGYTF.